These 30 T cell receptor beta chains share one sample of origin, sequenced in a study of shared clonotypes between healthy human individuals. The data were produced by immunoSEQ multiplex PCR, yet TCRdb's version contains in-frame clones alone and is incomplete. Among 450,000 to 500,000 clones, around 80% were seen once, and the ten largest hold more than 10%. Sequencing input: PBMCs. The receptors come from a woman aged 40 to 50 in good health. Some clones in this sample may be carry-over from other donors' samples.

This chain uses TRBV29-1 with TRBJ2-5; a weak D match, TRBD2 (5 bases). The CDR3 runs 13 residues. The germline V gene encodes CDR1 SQVTM and CDR2 ANQGSEA. The germline V and J ends were trimmed by 1 base and 5 bases, with 11 bases remaining between them. The CDR3 region is CSVEGGAGETQYF. CDR3 nucleotide sequence: TGCAGCGTTGAAGGGGGAGCCGGGGAGACCCAGTACTTC.

On this clone: Other nucleotide sequences from this sample produce the same CDR3. The rearrangement links TRBV7-9 to TRBJ2-7, with a tentative D call TRBD2 (7 bases). Germline CDR1 is SEHNR and CDR2 is FQNEAQ (reference sequence). The V and J ends lost 7 bases and 3 bases respectively, with 13 bases between them. The CDR3 has 13 residues. CDR3 protein: CASTRGGDYEQYF. The CDR3 region has the DNA TGTGCCAGCACCCGAGGGGGGGACTACGAGCAGTACTTC. The full variable domain, its missing parts supplied by reference TRBV7-9 and TRBJ2-7, is DTGVSQNPRHKITKRGQNVTFRCDPISEHNRLYWYRQTLGQGPEFLTYFQNEAQLEKSRLLSDRFSAERPKGSFSTLEIQRTEQGDSAMYLCASTRGGDYEQYFGPGTRLTVT.

The chain links TRBV19 to TRBJ2-6; 9 bases match TRBD2. V was clipped by 6 bases and J by 10 bases; unmatched bases: 19. The germline gives CDR1 LNHDA, CDR2 SQIVND (reference sequence). The length of the CDR3 is 18 residues. The DNA for the CDR3 is TGTGCCAGTAGCCCAGGGATCGGAGTAGCGGGAGACTTTAACGTCCTGACTTTC. Translating it yields CASSPGIGVAGDFNVLTF.

The rearrangement uses TRBV19 and TRBJ2-5; D gene unclear. The J call may not be correct, given that the DNA end is closer to TRBJ2-7. CDR1 is LNHDA and CDR2 is SQIVND in the germline V gene (reference sequence). The CDR3 runs 14 residues. CDR3 residues: CASSISIGAYEQYF. CDR3 bases: TGTGCCAGTAGTATAAGCATAGGAGCCTACGAGCAGTACTTC.

J is TRBJ1-2 and V is TRBV6-4; TRBD1 matches at 12 bases. The CDR3 consists of 15 residues. Germline values: CDR1 MRHNA, CDR2 SNTAGT. The V and J ends lost 6 bases and 8 bases, in that order; junction bases with no gene match: 10. This chain's CDR3 is CASSLGTGGAEGYTF. CDR3 coding DNA: TGTGCCAGCAGCCTCGGGACAGGGGGCGCGGAGGGCTACACCTTC.

The CDR3 reads CASSEGRNIQYF. CDR3 nucleotide sequence: TGTGCCAGCAGTGAAGGACGGAACATTCAGTACTTC. The chain employs TRBV6-1 and TRBJ2-4; the D is unclear. The CDR3 has 12 amino acids. Trimming cost V 1 base and J 7 bases, with 5 bases left between them. In germline, CDR1 is MNHNS, CDR2 SASEGT.

CDR3 residues: CASSILAETYEQYF. The CDR3 nucleotides are TGTGCCAGCAGCATACTAGCGGAGACCTACGAGCAGTACTTC. The rearrangement joins TRBV6-6 to TRBJ2-7, with 8 bases matching TRBD2. Germline V gene data show CDR1 as MNHNY and CDR2 as SVGAGI (reference sequence). J gave up 2 bases and V 6 bases, and 6 bases lay outside the gene matches. CDR3 length: 14 residues.

V is TRBV9 and J is TRBJ1-1; perhaps TRBD1 as D (5 bases). Germline assignment: CDR1 SGDLS and CDR2 YYNGEE. V shed 0 bases and J shed 5 bases, with 11 bases lying between them. The length of the CDR3 is 14 residues. The CDR3 protein is CASSVVGDKTEAFF. CDR3 bases: TGTGCCAGCAGCGTAGTGGGGGATAAAACTGAAGCTTTCTTT.

This chain uses TRBV18 with TRBJ2-1, with 8 bases lining up with TRBD1. With 3 bases clipped from V and 7 bases from J, the junction kept 17 bases outside the gene matches. Germline CDR1 reads KGHSH; CDR2 reads LQKENI. The CDR3 is made up of 18 amino acids. For the CDR3, the DNA is TGTGCCAGCTCACCTCATCTCCCGGGACAGGATTTGTGGAATGAGCAGTTCTTC. Amino acid sequence: CASSPHLPGQDLWNEQFF.

The chain uses TRBV2 and TRBJ1-2, with D possibly matching TRBD1 (5 bases). Per the germline V gene, CDR1 is SNHLY and CDR2 is FYNNEI. The CDR3 totals 14 residues. Trimming took off 4 bases at V and 7 bases at J, with 16 bases between the two ends. In DNA form, the CDR3 reads TGTGCCAGCAGTGCAGCGGGGCAGAGCTTTGGCTACACCTTC. Amino acids: CASSAAGQSFGYTF.

The chain couples TRBV6-6 to TRBJ2-1; no firm D call. Germline CDR1 reads MNHNY; CDR2 reads SVGAGI (reference sequence). This CDR3 has 11 amino acids. V lost 5 bases, J lost 6 bases, and 5 bases lay in between. CDR3 sequence reads: CASSKSNEQFF. The CDR3 DNA reads TGTGCCAGCAGTAAATCCAATGAGCAGTTCTTC.

The chain carries TRBV9 and TRBJ2-7; a weak D match, TRBD2 (5 bases). There are 14 residues in the CDR3. V was cut by 4 bases and J by 1 base, with 12 bases left in between. In germline, CDR1 is SGDLS, CDR2 YYNGEE. In DNA form, the CDR3 reads TGTGCCAGCAGCAATAGCGCCGATTCCTACGAGCAGTACTTC. Encoded protein: CASSNSADSYEQYF. The full variable domain, completed using reference TRBV9 and TRBJ2-7, is DSGVTQTPKHLITATGQRVTLRCSPRSGDLSVYWYQQSLDQGLQFLIQYYNGEERAKGNILERFSAQQFPDLHSELNLSSLELGDSALYFCASSNSADSYEQYFGPGTRLTVT.

Concerning this clone itself: A much bigger clone sits one base away, suggesting this may be a read error. The chain uses TRBV7-3 and TRBJ2-2; D is unresolved. With 4 bases removed from V and 6 bases from J, the gap between germline ends came to 9 bases. CDR3 length: 13 residues. CDR1 is SGHTA and CDR2 is FQGTGA in the germline V gene. CDR3 in amino acids: CASSSDFAGELFF. CDR3 DNA: TGTGCCAGCAGCTCAGACTTTGCCGGGGAGCTGTTTTTT.

The V and J genes are TRBV28 and TRBJ2-1; 7 bases match TRBD1. The V gene's germline CDR1 is MDHEN and CDR2 SYDVKM. V shed 3 bases, J shed 3 bases, and the junction held 2 bases outside the gene matches. The CDR3 runs 14 residues. This CDR3 is CASSLGTDYNEQFF. The DNA of the CDR3 is TGTGCCAGCAGTTTGGGGACAGACTACAATGAGCAGTTCTTC. Drawing the rest from reference TRBV28 and TRBJ2-1, the complete variable domain is DVKVTQSSRYLVKRTGEKVFLECVQDMDHENMFWYRQDPGLGLRLIYFSYDVKMKEKGDIPEGYSVSREKKERFSLILESASTNQTSMYLCASSLGTDYNEQFFGPGTRLTVL.

This rearrangement joins TRBV7-9 to TRBJ2-3; no definite D call. The V gene lost 5 bases and the J gene lost 6 bases, with 9 bases spanning the gap. The CDR3 has 12 residues. The germline gives CDR1 SEHNR, CDR2 FQNEAQ (reference sequence). The CDR3 DNA is TGTGCCAGCAGCCCAGGCTGGGATACGCAGTATTTT. Protein product: CASSPGWDTQYF.

The chain has TRBV5-5 and TRBJ1-3, with a weak D call TRBD1 (5 bases). CDR1 is SGHKS and CDR2 is YYEKEE in the germline V gene (reference sequence). V dropped 0 bases and J dropped 0 bases, with 10 bases sitting between them. This CDR3 is built from 16 residues. In nucleotides, the CDR3 is TGTGCCAGCAGCTTGGTCCGGGGCTTCTCTGGAAACACCATATATTTT. Amino acid sequence: CASSLVRGFSGNTIYF. Combining the CDR3 with reference TRBV5-5 and TRBJ1-3 gives the whole variable domain DAGVTQSPTHLIKTRGQQVTLRCSPISGHKSVSWYQQVLGQGPQFIFQYYEKEERGRGNFPDRFSARQFPNYSSELNVNALLLGDSALYLCASSLVRGFSGNTIYFGEGSWLTVV.

About this clone itself: In the same sample, other DNA sequences code for this CDR3. The chain joins TRBV30 to TRBJ1-1; D is undetermined. Germline-derived CDR1 and CDR2 are GTSNPN and SVGIG (reference sequence). The length of the CDR3 is 13 residues. The V and J ends lost 0 bases and 4 bases respectively, with 9 bases between them. The CDR3 protein is CAWSVGVGTEAFF. The CDR3 region has the DNA TGTGCCTGGAGTGTTGGGGTCGGCACTGAAGCTTTCTTT.

The chain has TRBV25-1 and TRBJ2-3; no clear D. Germline loops: CDR1 MGHDK, CDR2 SYGVNS. The CDR3 has 15 residues. V was pared by 4 bases and J by 2 bases, with 13 bases between. The CDR3 loop reads CASSVPPNSTDTQYF. CDR3 bases: TGTGCCAGCAGTGTCCCCCCGAACTCCACAGATACGCAGTATTTT.

With regard to this clone: A read error is possible here, since a much larger clone lies one base away. The rearrangement joins TRBV7-9 to TRBJ1-1, with a tentative D call TRBD1 (5 bases). The CDR3 runs to 13 residues. V was pared by 5 bases and J by 1 base, with 8 bases between. Germline V CDR1 and CDR2: SEHNR, FQNEAQ (reference sequence). CDR3 sequence reads: CASSTGQNTEAFF. The CDR3 DNA reads as TGTGCCAGCAGCACCGGACAGAACACTGAAGCTTTCTTT.

The J gene is TRBJ2-7, the V gene TRBV19, with 7 bases that match TRBD1. Germline CDR1 and CDR2: LNHDA and SQIVND (reference sequence). V was pared by 0 bases and J by 5 bases, with 4 bases of the junction left unmatched. This CDR3 is built from 14 residues. This CDR3 is CASSIETGTDEQYF. CDR3 nucleotide sequence: TGTGCCAGTAGTATAGAAACCGGGACAGACGAGCAGTACTTC.

V and J are TRBV10-1 and TRBJ1-3; no reliable D call. Trimming left V 2 bases short and J 0 bases short, with 8 bases between. Germline CDR1 and CDR2: WNHNN and SYGVQD (reference sequence). The length of the CDR3 is 15 residues. This CDR3 is CASSEAEDSGNTIYF. DNA for the CDR3: TGCGCCAGCAGTGAGGCCGAGGACTCTGGAAACACCATATATTTT.

The genes are TRBV2 and TRBJ1-4, with 10 bases identical to TRBD1. Germline V gives CDR1 SNHLY, CDR2 FYNNEI. The CDR3 consists of 14 residues. The trim removed 6 bases at V and 8 bases at J, leaving 6 bases unmatched. The CDR3 nucleotides read TGTGCCAGCAGCTCCGACAGGGGGCTCGAAAAACTGTTTTTT. Protein: CASSSDRGLEKLFF.

A single count supports this clone. The V gene is TRBV7-3, the J gene TRBJ2-1, with TRBD2 matching 10 bases. The CDR3 extends over 18 amino acids. Germline loops: CDR1 SGHTA, CDR2 FQGTGA. V trimming: 6 bases; J trimming: 7 bases; junction bases outside the gene matches: 18. DNA for the CDR3: TGTGCCAGCAGTTTTACCCCCCGGGCTAGCGGGAGTACGAATGAGCAGTTCTTC. Protein product: CASSFTPRASGSTNEQFF.

A note on this clone: Other DNA sequences in this specimen translate into the identical CDR3. This chain joins TRBV5-4 and TRBJ2-1; a weak D match, TRBD2 (5 bases). Trimming shortened V by 2 bases and J by 7 bases, and 7 bases separated the two germline ends. Germline assignment: CDR1 SGHNT and CDR2 YYREEE (reference sequence). The CDR3 runs 12 residues. CDR3 region: CASSLEGNEQFF. CDR3 DNA sequence: TGTGCCAGCAGCTTAGAGGGTAATGAGCAGTTCTTC.

In the case of this clone: Distinct nucleotide sequences in the sample also encode this CDR3. The chain has TRBV7-3 and TRBJ2-3; 10 bases agree with TRBD2. This CDR3 is 15 amino acids long. V lost 3 bases to trimming and J lost 3 bases; unmatched junction nucleotides: 3. Germline V gene sequence: CDR1 SGHTA, CDR2 FQGTGA. CDR3 amino acids: CASSLGLASTDTQYF. For the CDR3, the DNA is TGTGCCAGCAGCTTGGGACTAGCGTCGACAGATACGCAGTATTTT. Looking up the rest from reference TRBV7-3 and TRBJ2-3 gives the full variable domain: GAGVSQTPSNKVTEKGKYVELRCDPISGHTALYWYRQSLGQGPEFLIYFQGTGAADDSGLPNDRFFAVRPEGSVSTLKIQRTERGDSAVYLCASSLGLASTDTQYFGPGTRLTVL.

The CDR3 DNA is TGCGCCAGCAGCCAAGCGGCGGGAGCCCCCTACGAGCAGTACTTC. It yields the protein CASSQAAGAPYEQYF. This rearrangement joins TRBV4-1 to TRBJ2-7; 7 nucleotides line up with TRBD2. The CDR3 has 15 amino acids. The germline gives CDR1 MGHRA, CDR2 YSYEKL. V lost 1 base and J lost 2; bases outside the gene matches: 5.

The chain joins TRBV7-2 to TRBJ1-3; the match to TRBD1 covers 12 bases. Trimming removed 1 base from V and 7 bases from J; junction bases left unmatched: 5. The CDR3 sequence is 16 residues long. Germline CDR1 is SGHTA and CDR2 is FQGNSA. The CDR3 region is CASSLGPGQGANTIYF. The CDR3 nucleotides are TGTGCCAGCAGCTTAGGTCCGGGACAGGGGGCGAACACCATATATTTT.

V usage is TRBV18 and J usage is TRBJ2-7; 10 bases match TRBD2. Germline CDR1 is KGHSH and CDR2 is LQKENI. J was trimmed by 4 bases and V by 8 bases; bases with no gene match: 5. This CDR3 has 13 residues. CDR3 sequence reads: CASATSGKYEQYF. The CDR3 DNA sequence: TGTGCCAGCGCCACTAGCGGGAAGTACGAGCAGTACTTC.

The chain recombines TRBV29-1 with TRBJ2-7; D might be TRBD1 (6 bases). There are 14 residues in the CDR3. Deletions cut 3 bases from V and 5 bases from J, with 17 bases between. Germline CDR1 is SQVTM and CDR2 is ANQGSEA. CDR3 sequence reads: CSVDSTGTNDEQYF. In DNA form, the CDR3 reads TGCAGCGTTGATTCAACAGGGACGAACGACGAGCAGTACTTC.

About this clone: This sample also contains other DNA sequences that code for the same CDR3. The rearrangement uses TRBV19 and TRBJ2-3; 7 bases map to TRBD2. The V gene's germline CDR1 is LNHDA and CDR2 SQIVND (reference sequence). V lost 6 bases, J lost 0 bases, and 3 bases stayed unmatched. This CDR3 is built from 14 residues. CDR3 nucleotide sequence: TGTGCCAGTAGGTTAGCGGGTAGCACAGATACGCAGTATTTT. It translates to CASRLAGSTDTQYF. Drawing the rest from reference TRBV19 and TRBJ2-3, the complete variable domain is DGGITQSPKYLFRKEGQNVTLSCEQNLNHDAMYWYRQDPGQGLRLIYYSQIVNDFQKGDIAEGYSVSREKKESFPLTVTSAQKNPTAFYLCASRLAGSTDTQYFGPGTRLTVL.